What follows describes a single TCR beta chain. The antigen is not known. This specimen belongs to a study of CD8 T cells in Susac syndrome. cDNA came from around 0.5 to 1 ug RNA primed by random hexamers. The method of amplification for TCR beta CDR3 was immunoSEQ multiplex PCR, covering 54 Vbeta and 13 Jbeta. MiXCR was run by TCRdb on the immunoSEQ multiplex PCR reads, yielding one entry per CDR3 protein. This sample has 130,000 to 150,000 distinct CDR3 sequences, with approximately 93% found just once. This CDR3 is built from 13 residues. Deletions cut 5 bases from V and 1 base from J, with 5 bases between. CDR1 and CDR2 from the germline V gene are SGHTA and FQGTGA. Study conclusions and caveats: An acknowledgment was made by the study that its TCR sequencing and HLA analysis involved relatively few individuals.

In blood CD8+ and CD4+ T cells, TCR beta underwent sequencing. The individuals used as controls were healthy donors who had been matched for both age and sex. This rearrangement joins TRBV7-3 to TRBJ2-2, with D unclear. The sample was CD4+ T cells from PBMCs. The receptor comes from a human donor in good health. CDR3: CASSVLNTGELFF. The CDR3 DNA follows: TGTGCCAGCAGCGTATTGAACACCGGGGAGCTGTTTTTT.